The 18 T cell receptor beta chains below come from one sample, sequenced in a study of shared clonotypes between healthy human individuals. The protocol was immunoSEQ multiplex PCR, while the TCRdb copy is restricted to in-frame clones and leaves out a portion. This sample has more than 400,000 clones, with approximately 80% found just once. The sample comprised PBMCs. These receptors all come from a woman in her 40s in good health. Some clones in this sample may be carry-over from other donors' samples.

The count of this clone is one. The J gene is TRBJ2-7, the V gene TRBV11-2; the D call may be TRBD1 or TRBD2 (5 bases each). The CDR3 totals 15 residues. The V end was cut by 0 bases, the J end by 3 bases, with 12 bases between. CDR1 is SGHAT, CDR2 FQNNGV, per germline. In nucleotides, the CDR3 is TGTGCCAGCAGCTTAGAGGGGGTCAATAACTACGAGCAGTACTTC. Its protein is CASSLEGVNNYEQYF. Full variable domain (rest looked up from reference TRBV11-2 and TRBJ2-7): EAGVAQSPRYKIIEKRQSVAFWCNPISGHATLYWYQQILGQGPKLLIQFQNNGVVDDSQLPKDRFSAERLKGVDSTLKIQPAKLEDSAVYLCASSLEGVNNYEQYFGPGTRLTVT.

V and J are TRBV18 and TRBJ1-5; D remains unclear. This CDR3 comprises 17 residues. Trimming cost V 2 bases and J 2 bases, with 16 bases left between them. Looked up from germline, CDR1 is KGHSH and CDR2 is LQKENI. CDR3 nucleotides: TGTGCCAGCTCACCATGGACCGCCCCCGGGGGCAATCAGCCCCAGCATTTT. This codes for CASSPWTAPGGNQPQHF.

The V gene is TRBV5-1, the J gene TRBJ1-3; D unresolved. CDR3 length: 16 amino acids. The V and J ends lost 1 base and 2 bases respectively, with 13 bases between them. Germline values: CDR1 SGHRS, CDR2 YFSETQ. The CDR3 DNA follows: TGCGCCAGCAGCTTGTGGGGTAGGGAACCTGGAAACACCATATATTTT. Translation: CASSLWGREPGNTIYF.

This chain connects TRBV30 to TRBJ2-1; D gene unclear. V was clipped by 2 bases and J by 13 bases, with 15 bases between them. Germline V gives CDR1 GTSNPN, CDR2 SVGIG (reference sequence). The length of the CDR3 is 12 residues. The DNA for the CDR3 is TGTGCCTGGAGTAAAGACGAGGTTGTCCAGTTCTTC. This codes for CAWSKDEVVQFF. Combining the CDR3 with reference TRBV30 and TRBJ2-1 gives the whole variable domain SQTIHQWPATLVQPVGSPLSLECTVEGTSNPNLYWYRQAAGRGLQLLFYSVGIGQISSEVPQNLSASRPQDRQFILSSKKLLLSDSGFYLCAWSKDEVVQFFGPGTRLTVL.

This clone was seen a handful of times. This chain uses TRBV11-2 with TRBJ1-4; D gene unclear. Germline V gene lookup returns CDR1 SGHAT and CDR2 FQNNGV. This CDR3 region has 15 residues. V shed 2 bases and J shed 3 bases, with 10 bases lying between them. The CDR3 region has the DNA TGTGCCAGCAGCTTATCAGGCGGACCTAATGAAAAACTGTTTTTT. It is translated as CASSLSGGPNEKLFF.

This clone appeared a single time. The chain recombines TRBV5-6 with TRBJ2-5, with D uncertain. Trimming took 0 bases from V and 4 from J, leaving 10 bases between them. The CDR3 is 14 amino acids. From germline, CDR1 is SGHDT and CDR2 YYEEEE. CDR3 coding DNA: TGTGCCAGCAGCTTGGTCTCAGTCGGAGAGACCCAGTACTTC. Protein: CASSLVSVGETQYF.

This CDR3 reads CASSPGGGNYGYTF. DNA for the CDR3: TGTGCCAGCAGTCCAGGGGGCGGAAACTATGGCTACACCTTC. The V and J genes are TRBV28 and TRBJ1-2; 8 nucleotides line up with TRBD1. This CDR3 is built from 14 residues. CDR1 and CDR2 from the germline V gene are MDHEN and SYDVKM. V shed 5 bases and J 2 bases; nucleotides not matched to a gene: 4.

The chain recombines TRBV10-2 with TRBJ2-7; weak D call: TRBD2 (5 bases). Looked up from germline, CDR1 is WSHSY and CDR2 is SAAADI. The CDR3 consists of 12 residues. Trimming shortened V by 6 bases and J by 2 bases, and 8 bases separated the two germline ends. For the CDR3, the DNA is TGCGCCAGCAGGGAGGCTACCTACGAGCAGTACTTC. Protein product: CASREATYEQYF.

This clone has a count of ten or more. J is TRBJ2-5 and V is TRBV21-1; the D call TRBD2 from the table was never checked on the DNA. TRBV21-1 is listed as a pseudogene. This CDR3 is built from 12 residues. CDR3 protein: CASKAAQETQYF. In DNA, the CDR3 is TGTGCCAGCAAAGCGGCCCAAGAGACCCAGTACTTC.

The V and J genes are TRBV28 and TRBJ2-5; tentative D call: TRBD2 (6 bases). The V end lost 3 bases, the J end lost 5 bases, and 19 bases lay between the germline ends. This CDR3 comprises 16 residues. In germline, CDR1 is MDHEN, CDR2 SYDVKM. Here the CDR3 DNA reads TGTGCCAGCAGTTTTGGAGGGTCCACAAATGTGGAGACCCAGTACTTC. This translates into CASSFGGSTNVETQYF.

This clone appeared once. The V call is TRBV28, the J call TRBJ1-2, with 9 bases identical to TRBD1. Losses at the gene ends were 5 bases for V and 7 bases for J; bases not matched to a gene: 8. Germline CDR1 and CDR2: MDHEN and SYDVKM. This CDR3 comprises 14 residues. For the CDR3, the DNA is TGTGCCAGCAGTCCCGCCGGGACAGGGCCTGGCTACACCTTC. Its translation: CASSPAGTGPGYTF.

The sample holds a few counts of this clone. The chain is built from TRBV5-8 and TRBJ1-2; D might be TRBD1 (6 bases). The V end lost 4 bases, the J end lost 8 bases, and 12 bases lay between the germline ends. Germline CDR1 reads SGHTS; CDR2 reads YDEGEE. The CDR3 consists of 12 residues. CDR3 region: CASSPTGRGYTF. As DNA, the CDR3 is TGTGCCAGCAGCCCGACAGGTCGAGGCTACACCTTC.

This clone came up once. V usage is TRBV11-2 and J usage is TRBJ2-2, with D perhaps being TRBD1 or TRBD2 (5 bases each). Looked up from germline, CDR1 is SGHAT and CDR2 is FQNNGV. The V end was cut by 5 bases, the J end by 13 bases, with 14 bases between. The CDR3 runs 12 residues. Here the CDR3 reads CASSTGPGVLFF. CDR3 DNA: TGTGCCAGCAGCACGGGACCGGGTGTGCTGTTTTTT.

The chain combines TRBV11-2 with TRBJ2-2; weak D call: TRBD1 (5 bases). This CDR3 has 16 residues. The V end was cut by 5 bases, the J end by 2 bases, with 15 bases between. CDR1 SGHAT and CDR2 FQNNGV come from the germline V gene. The CDR3 DNA sequence: TGTGCCAGCAGCCCCTTTGGGGCAGCTAACACCGGGGAGCTGTTTTTT. It translates to CASSPFGAANTGELFF.

With regard to this clone: A read error may produce the germline difference seen at one junction end. The V gene is TRBV6-1, the J gene TRBJ2-7, with 9 bases matching TRBD1. CDR3 length: 14 residues. Germline V CDR1 and CDR2: MNHNS, SASEGT. The CDR3: CAGSPTGGPYEQYF. Here the CDR3 DNA reads TGTGCCGGCAGTCCGACAGGGGGGCCCTACGAGCAGTACTTC.

The V gene is TRBV19, the J gene TRBJ2-5; D unresolved. Germline lookup yields CDR1 LNHDA and CDR2 SQIVND (reference sequence). This CDR3 spans 14 amino acids. Deletions cut 4 bases from V and 2 bases from J, with 11 bases between. CDR3 region: CASSSLREQETQYF. CDR3 DNA: TGTGCCAGTAGTAGTTTAAGGGAACAAGAGACCCAGTACTTC.

This clone was seen just once. The V gene is TRBV7-9, the J gene TRBJ2-3; TRBD2 matches 8 bases. V dropped 5 bases and J dropped 2; count of bases not matched to a gene: 12. Looked up from germline, CDR1 is SEHNR and CDR2 is FQNEAQ (reference sequence). The CDR3 totals 17 residues. Here the CDR3 reads CASSPRLAPDNTDTQYF. The CDR3, as DNA: TGTGCCAGCAGCCCGCGACTAGCGCCGGATAACACAGATACGCAGTATTTT.

As regards this clone: A junction boundary mismatches the germline segment, possibly from a read error. The chain employs TRBV28 and TRBJ2-7; D gene ambiguous. Germline V gene sequence: CDR1 MDHEN, CDR2 SYDVKM. The CDR3 consists of 9 residues. CDR3 nucleotides: TGTTGGGCGAATAACGAGCAGCACTTC. Its translation: CWANNEQHF.